This T cell receptor (beta chain) is drawn from a study of blood T cell repertoires in COVID-19 (dated by TCRdb to 2018 to 2020). At the level of the whole study: Samples from collaborators originated in the United States, Italy and Spain and spanned both the acute and convalescent phases of COVID-19. Sample metadata almost always included a de-identified subject ID, COVID-19 status, age in years and sex. Subjects who had been exposed to COVID-19, were actively infected with it, or had recovered from it provided the deeply sampled blood TCRbeta repertoires that made up the dataset. Samples came from the ongoing ImmuneRACE study (first 160 participants) plus 1,254 subjects from 6 global collaborators. Where available, HLA class I and class II types were taken from metadata supplied by the sample provider and were not determined by assay-based typing. The material from the prospective study consisted of cDNA or gDNA derived from T cells, B-cell-depleted T cells, or PBMCs. The repertoires were made available in a free public database intended to serve as a resource for research on the immune response to SARS-CoV-2. Overall study outcomes, separate from this receptor: The quantity of clinical and demographic metadata differed by source and by participant and was supplied without curation.

From the cysteine up to the phenylalanine, the CDR3 has a length of 16 residues. Only the CDR3 DNA is retained, 48 bases long and in frame from the first base. The germline V gene supplies CDR1 SGDLS and CDR2 YYNGEE. V trim: 2 bases; J trim: 8 bases; unmatched bases: 10. Concerning this clone itself: Its antigen is not yet known. Base quality data are lacking; no much larger clone is found one base away.

TCRbeta CDR3 regions were amplified from genomic DNA by means of the immunoSEQ Assay, a bias-controlled multiplex PCR. Turning to the authors' computational methods: Nucleated cell counts per sample were estimated from amplification of reference gene primers within the assay. Sequence reads were collapsed and filtered to measure the absolute abundance of every unique TCRbeta CDR3 rearrangement. For each sample, productive Simpson clonality was calculated by taking the square root of Simpson's diversity index across productive rearrangements. TCRdb provides this immuneACCESS table in a form limited to in-frame rearrangements. Some clones are lacking; in checked studies, under half of them reflect an unresolved V gene, and why the rest are absent is not known. The V and J calls and clone size were taken over from that table, and D and trimming were inferred from the DNA. In this sample the table shows some 180,000 clones, more than 75% of which occur a single time. Of the sample, approximately 8% is held by the ten largest clones.

One collaborating source in Seattle enrolled patients while the patients were actively infected and followed the patients over time throughout the course of disease. Each collaborating institution followed its own protocols to collect whole blood in K2EDTA tubes. For TCRbeta analysis, collaborators shipped samples in one of three forms: frozen whole blood, isolated PBMCs, or DNA extracted from either of those sample types. The chain is assembled from TRBV9 and TRBJ2-3; TRBD1 fits 11 bases in the junction. The sequence was obtained from an older woman with COVID-19, enrolled during active disease. The sample comprised peripheral blood. The CDR3 sequence is CASSVEGQGARGTQYF. The DNA reads as follows: TGTGCCAGCAGCGTCGAAGGACAGGGGGCGCGGGGTACGCAGTATTTT.